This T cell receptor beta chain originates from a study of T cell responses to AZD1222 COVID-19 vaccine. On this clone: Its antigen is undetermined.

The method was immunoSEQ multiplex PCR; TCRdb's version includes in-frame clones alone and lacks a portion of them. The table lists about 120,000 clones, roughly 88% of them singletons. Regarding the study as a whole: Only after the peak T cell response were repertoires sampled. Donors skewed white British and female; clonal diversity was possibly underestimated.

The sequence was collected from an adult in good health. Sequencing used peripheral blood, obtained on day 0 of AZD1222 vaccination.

Written as DNA, the CDR3 is TGTGCCAGCAGGCTCCGGGCCATGAACACTGAAGCTTTCTTT. Translated, it gives CASRLRAMNTEAFF. V usage is TRBV5-6 and J usage is TRBJ1-1; D is undetermined. Looked up from germline, CDR1 is SGHDT and CDR2 is YYEEEE. The ends were cut back, 5 bases at V and 0 bases at J, with 11 bases in the middle. This CDR3 has 14 residues.